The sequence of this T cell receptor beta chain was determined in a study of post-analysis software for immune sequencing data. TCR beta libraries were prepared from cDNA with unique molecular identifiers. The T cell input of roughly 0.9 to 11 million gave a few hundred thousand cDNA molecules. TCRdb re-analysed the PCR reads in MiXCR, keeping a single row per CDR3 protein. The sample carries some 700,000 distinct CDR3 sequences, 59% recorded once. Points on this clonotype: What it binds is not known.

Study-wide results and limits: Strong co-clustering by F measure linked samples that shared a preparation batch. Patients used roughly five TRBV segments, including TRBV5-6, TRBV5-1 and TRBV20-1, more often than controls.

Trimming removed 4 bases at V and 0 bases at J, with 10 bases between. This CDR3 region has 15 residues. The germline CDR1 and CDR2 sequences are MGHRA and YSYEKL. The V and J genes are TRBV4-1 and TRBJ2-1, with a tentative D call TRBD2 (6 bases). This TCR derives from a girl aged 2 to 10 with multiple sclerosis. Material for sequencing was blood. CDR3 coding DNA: TGCGCCAGCAGCCGCCTTAGCGGCTCCTACAATGAGCAGTTCTTC. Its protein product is CASSRLSGSYNEQFF.